The sequence of this T cell receptor (beta chain) was determined in a study of CD8+ T cells in alopecia areata. Study results and limitations: Between patients, shared TCR sequences were less clear than in mice. This was possibly due in part to HLA diversity in the patient population.

RNA, once extracted, was reverse transcribed into cDNA for use as the sequencing template. Sequenced by immunoSEQ multiplex PCR; TCRdb stores in-frame clones only, minus some. The data show tens of thousands of clones, roughly half seen once. V dropped 4 bases and J dropped 5 bases, with 9 bases sitting between them. Germline lookup yields CDR1 SQVTM and CDR2 ANQGSEA. CDR3 length: 12 residues. In regard to this clone: Antigen: not known.

Investigators sorted PBMCs to obtain both CD4+ and CD8+ T cells. The J gene is TRBJ2-1, the V gene TRBV29-1; no clear D gene. The sample taken for sequencing was NKG2D-high CD8+ T cells sorted from blood. The sequence was obtained from a human donor with alopecia areata. In nucleotides, the CDR3 is TGCAGCGTTGTGTCGAGGAACAATGAGCAGTTCTTC. Its protein product is CSVVSRNNEQFF.